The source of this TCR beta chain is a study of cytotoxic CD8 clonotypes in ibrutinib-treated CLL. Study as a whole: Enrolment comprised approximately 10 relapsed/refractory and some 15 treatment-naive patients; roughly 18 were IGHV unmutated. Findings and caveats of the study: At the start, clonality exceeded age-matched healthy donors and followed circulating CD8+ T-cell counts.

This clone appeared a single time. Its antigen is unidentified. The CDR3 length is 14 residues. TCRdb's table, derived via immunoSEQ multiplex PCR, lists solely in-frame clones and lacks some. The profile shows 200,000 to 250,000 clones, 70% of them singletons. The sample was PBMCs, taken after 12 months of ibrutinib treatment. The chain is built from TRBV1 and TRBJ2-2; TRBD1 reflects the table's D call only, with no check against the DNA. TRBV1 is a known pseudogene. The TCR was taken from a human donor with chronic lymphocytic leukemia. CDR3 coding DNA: TGCACCAGCAGCCAACAGGGTACGCCCGGGGAGCTGTTTTTT. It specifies CTSSQQGTPGELFF.